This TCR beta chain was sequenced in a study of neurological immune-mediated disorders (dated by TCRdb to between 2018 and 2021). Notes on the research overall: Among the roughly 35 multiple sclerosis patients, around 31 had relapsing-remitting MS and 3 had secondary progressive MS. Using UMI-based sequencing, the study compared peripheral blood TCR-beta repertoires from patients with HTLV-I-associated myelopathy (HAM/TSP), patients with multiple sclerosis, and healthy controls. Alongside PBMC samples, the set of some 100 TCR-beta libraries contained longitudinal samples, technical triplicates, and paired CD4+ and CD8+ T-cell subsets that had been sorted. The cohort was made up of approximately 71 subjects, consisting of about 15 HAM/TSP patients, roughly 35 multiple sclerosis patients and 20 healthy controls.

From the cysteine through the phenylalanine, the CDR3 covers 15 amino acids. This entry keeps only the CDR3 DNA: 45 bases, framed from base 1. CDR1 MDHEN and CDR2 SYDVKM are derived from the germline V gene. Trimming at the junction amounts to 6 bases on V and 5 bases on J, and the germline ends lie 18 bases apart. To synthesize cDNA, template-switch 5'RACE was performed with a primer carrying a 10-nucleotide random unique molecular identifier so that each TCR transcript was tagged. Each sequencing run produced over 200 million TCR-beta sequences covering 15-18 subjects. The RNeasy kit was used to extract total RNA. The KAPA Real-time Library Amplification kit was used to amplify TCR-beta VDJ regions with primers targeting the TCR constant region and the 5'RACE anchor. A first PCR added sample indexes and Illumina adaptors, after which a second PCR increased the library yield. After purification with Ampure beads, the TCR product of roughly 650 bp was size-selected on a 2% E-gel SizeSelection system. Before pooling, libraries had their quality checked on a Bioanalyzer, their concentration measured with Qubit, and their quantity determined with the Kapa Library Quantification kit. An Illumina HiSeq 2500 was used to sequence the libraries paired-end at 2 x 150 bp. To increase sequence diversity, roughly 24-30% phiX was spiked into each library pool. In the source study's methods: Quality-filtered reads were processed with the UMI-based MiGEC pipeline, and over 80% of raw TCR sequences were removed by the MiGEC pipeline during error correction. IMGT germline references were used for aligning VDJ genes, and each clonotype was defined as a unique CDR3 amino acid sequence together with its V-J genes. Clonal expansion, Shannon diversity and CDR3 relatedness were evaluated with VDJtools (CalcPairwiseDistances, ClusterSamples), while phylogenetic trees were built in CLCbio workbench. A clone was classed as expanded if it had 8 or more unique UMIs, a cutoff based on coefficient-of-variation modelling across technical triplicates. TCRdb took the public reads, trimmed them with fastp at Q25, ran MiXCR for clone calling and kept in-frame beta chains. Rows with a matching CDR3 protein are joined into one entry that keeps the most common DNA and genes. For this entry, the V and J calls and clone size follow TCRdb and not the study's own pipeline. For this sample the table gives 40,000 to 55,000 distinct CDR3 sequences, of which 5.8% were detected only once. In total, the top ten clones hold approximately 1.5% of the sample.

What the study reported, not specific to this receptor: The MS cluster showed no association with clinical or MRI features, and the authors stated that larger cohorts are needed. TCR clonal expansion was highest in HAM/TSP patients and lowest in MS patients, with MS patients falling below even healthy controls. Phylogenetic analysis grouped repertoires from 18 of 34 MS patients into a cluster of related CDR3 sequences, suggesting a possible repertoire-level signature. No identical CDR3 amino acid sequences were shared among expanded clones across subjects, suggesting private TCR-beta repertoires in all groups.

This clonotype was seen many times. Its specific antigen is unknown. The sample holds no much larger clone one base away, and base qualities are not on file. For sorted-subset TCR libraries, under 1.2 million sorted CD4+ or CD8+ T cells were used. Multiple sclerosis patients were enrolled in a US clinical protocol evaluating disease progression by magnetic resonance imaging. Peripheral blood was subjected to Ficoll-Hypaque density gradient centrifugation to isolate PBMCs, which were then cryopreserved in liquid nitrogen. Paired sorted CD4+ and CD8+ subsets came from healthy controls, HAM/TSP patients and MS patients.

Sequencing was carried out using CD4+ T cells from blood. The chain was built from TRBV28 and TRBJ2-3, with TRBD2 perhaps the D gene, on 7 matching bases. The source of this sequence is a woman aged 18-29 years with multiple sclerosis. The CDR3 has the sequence CASSTFRGAGDTQYF. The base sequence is TGTGCCAGCAGCACGTTCCGGGGGGCAGGAGATACGCAGTATTTT.